The clone carrying this T cell receptor beta chain was picked up one time. Its target is unknown. This sample is part of a study of metastatic and nonmetastatic thyroid tumors. Study context: The study looked at repertoires side by side in blood and in tumor or nodule tissue from malignant and benign thyroid patients. Study-level points and caveats: In blood and tumor, TCR beta diversity was reportedly significantly higher in malignant thyroid tumors than in benign nodules.

The germline V and J ends were trimmed by 6 bases and 1 base, with 17 bases remaining between them. The CDR3 has 16 amino acids. Germline lookup yields CDR1 SGHRS and CDR2 YFSETQ. Original data processing: Clinicopathological groups differed in CDR3, with these differences serving to build a distant-metastasis classifier for papillary thyroid cancer. TCRdb re-called clones from the PCR reads using MiXCR. For this entry, the V and J calls and clone size follow TCRdb and not the study's own pipeline. Of around 19,000 clones in the sample, roughly 20% were seen once. Prior to thyroid surgery, none of the patients had received any treatment.

The sample comprised blood. This TCR was recovered from a female donor with papillary thyroid cancer or a benign thyroid nodule (not recorded which). Some clones in this sample may be carry-over from other donors' samples. The genes are TRBV5-1 and TRBJ2-1; maybe TRBD2 (6 bases). The CDR3 protein is CASTLSGPPSYNEQFF. CDR3 DNA sequence: TGCGCCAGCACCCTCAGCGGGCCACCGTCCTACAATGAGCAGTTCTTC. Variable domain in full (rest from reference TRBV5-1 and TRBJ2-1): KAGVTQTPRYLIKTRGQQVTLSCSPISGHRSVSWYQQTPGQGLQFLFEYFSETQRNKGNFPGRFSGRQFSNSRSEMNVSTLELGDSALYLCASTLSGPPSYNEQFFGPGTRLTVL.